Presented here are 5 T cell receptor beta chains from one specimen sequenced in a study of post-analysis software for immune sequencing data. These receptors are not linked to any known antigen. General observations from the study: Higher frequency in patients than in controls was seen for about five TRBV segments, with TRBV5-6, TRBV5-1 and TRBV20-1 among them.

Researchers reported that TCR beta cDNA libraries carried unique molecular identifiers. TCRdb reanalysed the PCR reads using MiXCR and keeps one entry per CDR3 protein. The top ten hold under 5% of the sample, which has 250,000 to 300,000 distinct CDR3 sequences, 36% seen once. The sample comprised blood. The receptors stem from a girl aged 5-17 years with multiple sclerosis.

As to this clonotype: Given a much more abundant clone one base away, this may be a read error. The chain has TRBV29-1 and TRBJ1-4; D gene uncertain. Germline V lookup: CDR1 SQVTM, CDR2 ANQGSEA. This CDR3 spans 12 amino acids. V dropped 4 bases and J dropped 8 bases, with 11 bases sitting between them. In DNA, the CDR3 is TGCAGCGTTGGACATGGGATAGAAAAACTGTTTTTT. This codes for CSVGHGIEKLFF.

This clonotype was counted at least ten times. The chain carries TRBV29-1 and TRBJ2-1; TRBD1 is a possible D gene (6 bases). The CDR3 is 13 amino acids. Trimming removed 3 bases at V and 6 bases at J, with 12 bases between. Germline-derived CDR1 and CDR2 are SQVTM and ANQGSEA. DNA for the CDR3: TGCAGCGTTGAGACAGGTGAAGTCAATGAGCAGTTCTTC. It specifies CSVETGEVNEQFF.

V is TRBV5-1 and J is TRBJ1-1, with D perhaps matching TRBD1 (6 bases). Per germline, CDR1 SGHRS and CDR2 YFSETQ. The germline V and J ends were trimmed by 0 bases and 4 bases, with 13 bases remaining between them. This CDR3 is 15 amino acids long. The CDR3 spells CASSLEGVGTTEAFF. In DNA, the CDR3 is TGCGCCAGCAGCTTGGAGGGGGTAGGGACCACTGAAGCTTTCTTT. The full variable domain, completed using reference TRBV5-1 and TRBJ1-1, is KAGVTQTPRYLIKTRGQQVTLSCSPISGHRSVSWYQQTPGQGLQFLFEYFSETQRNKGNFPGRFSGRQFSNSRSEMNVSTLELGDSALYLCASSLEGVGTTEAFFGQGTRLTVV.

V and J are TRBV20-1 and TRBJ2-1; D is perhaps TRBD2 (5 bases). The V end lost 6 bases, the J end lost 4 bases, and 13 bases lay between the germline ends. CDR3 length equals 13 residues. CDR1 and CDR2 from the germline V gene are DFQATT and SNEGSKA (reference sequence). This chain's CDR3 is CSAIQRTYNEQFF. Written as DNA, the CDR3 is TGCAGTGCAATCCAGCGGACTTACAATGAGCAGTTCTTC.

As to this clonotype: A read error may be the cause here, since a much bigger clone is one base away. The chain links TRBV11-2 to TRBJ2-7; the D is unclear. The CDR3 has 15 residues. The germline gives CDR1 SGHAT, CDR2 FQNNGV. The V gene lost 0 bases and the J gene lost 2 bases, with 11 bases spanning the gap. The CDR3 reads CASSLDRSAAYEQYF. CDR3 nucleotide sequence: TGTGCCAGCAGCTTAGATCGCTCTGCAGCCTACGAGCAGTACTTC.